The 9 T cell receptor beta chains below all came from one sample that was sequenced in a study of blood T cells in healthy people across ages (dated by TCRdb to between 2015 and 2016). Receptor amplification or capture employed 5' RACE. These reads were obtained on an Illumina HiSeq 2500. A second PCR of roughly 7 to 11 cycles was performed with a sample-barcoded 5' primer and a J-beta primer mix. In TCRdb, the public reads were trimmed at Q25 with fastp and aligned with MiXCR, with productive beta chains retained. For every CDR3 protein sequence, its rows merge into one entry that carries the most common genes and DNA. This sample has some 940,000 distinct CDR3 sequences in its table, and about 29% of those were observed once. The ten largest account for roughly a tenth of the sample. This sample also belongs to another study, concerning T cells of mothers and their children.

The sample comprised blood. Receptors were obtained from a middle-aged woman in good health.

This chain uses TRBV15 with TRBJ1-2, with D possibly matching TRBD1 (5 bases). Deletions cut 5 bases from V and 5 bases from J, with 9 bases between. Germline CDR1 and CDR2: LNHNV and YYDKDF (reference sequence). The CDR3 is made up of 12 amino acids. The CDR3 coding sequence is TGTGCCACCAGCCCAAGGGGATATGGCTACACCTTC. This translates into CATSPRGYGYTF. The variable domain in full, completed from reference TRBV15 and TRBJ1-2, reads DAMVIQNPRYQVTQFGKPVTLSCSQTLNHNVMYWYQQKSSQAPKLLFHYYDKDFNNEADTPDNFQSRRPNTSFCFLDIRSPGLGDTAMYLCATSPRGYGYTFGSGTRLTVV.

The V call is TRBV27, the J call TRBJ2-3, with D perhaps given as TRBD1 or TRBD2 (5 bases each). V was cut by 6 bases and J by 1 base, with 11 bases left in between. This CDR3 is built from 14 residues. Germline V CDR1 and CDR2: MNHEY, SMNVEV (reference sequence). The DNA for the CDR3 is TGTGCCAGCAGGATTGTGGGGGGCACAGATACGCAGTATTTT. Translating gives CASRIVGGTDTQYF.

This clonotype showed up just a few times. CDR3 coding DNA: TGCGCCAGCAGCTTGGGGGTAGCGGAAGTGAATGAGCAGTTCTTC. It specifies CASSLGVAEVNEQFF. The J gene is TRBJ2-1, the V gene TRBV5-1, with D perhaps matching TRBD2 (6 bases). The ends were cut back, 0 bases at V and 7 bases at J, with 14 bases in the middle. The length of the CDR3 is 15 residues. Germline CDR1 and CDR2: SGHRS and YFSETQ.

The chain is built from TRBV12-3 or TRBV12-4 and TRBJ1-6, with no clear D. The CDR3 length is 18 residues. The V and J ends lost 6 bases and 4 bases respectively, with 22 bases between them. The CDR3 is CASSRGAAGLSYNSPLHF. DNA of the CDR3: TGTGCCAGCAGCCGCGGAGCGGCAGGACTATCTTATAATTCACCCCTCCACTTT.

This clonotype was seen a handful of times. The rearrangement joins TRBV18 to TRBJ1-4, with 9 nucleotides matching TRBD1. The junction had 10 bases not matched to a gene; V was cut back by 3 bases and J by 11 bases. This CDR3 comprises 15 residues. Germline V CDR1 and CDR2: KGHSH, LQKENI. CDR3 protein: CASSPRGQGMVKLFF. In DNA form, the CDR3 reads TGTGCCAGCTCACCTCGCGGACAGGGGATGGTGAAACTGTTTTTT.

The chain employs TRBV6-6 and TRBJ2-3; D may be TRBD1 or TRBD2 (7 bases each). V was pared by 5 bases and J by 1 base, with 16 bases between. Germline CDR1 is MNHNY and CDR2 is SVGAGI (reference sequence). There are 16 residues in the CDR3. In nucleotides, the CDR3 is TGTGCCAGCAGTCCTAAGGGGGCGGGAGGCACAGATACGCAGTATTTT. It translates to CASSPKGAGGTDTQYF.

This clonotype was found a few times. This CDR3 is CSVETGSNYGYTF. The CDR3, as DNA: TGCAGCGTCGAAACAGGGTCCAACTATGGCTACACCTTC. V is TRBV29-1 and J is TRBJ1-2, with D perhaps matching TRBD1 (6 bases). Germline CDR1 and CDR2: SQVTM and ANQGSEA. The CDR3 runs to 13 residues. The V gene lost 6 bases and the J gene lost 2 bases, with 13 bases spanning the gap.

This clonotype was observed a handful of times. The chain recombines TRBV28 with TRBJ2-5, with 12 bases aligning to TRBD2. Trimming removed 6 bases from V and 11 bases from J; junction bases left unmatched: 10. Germline V gene sequence: CDR1 MDHEN, CDR2 SYDVKM. There are 14 residues in the CDR3. DNA of the CDR3: TGTGCCAGCAGGCCTAGCGGGGGGGCGATTGAGCAGTACTTC. It codes for CASRPSGGAIEQYF.

This clonotype was picked up many times. This rearrangement joins TRBV29-1 to TRBJ2-1; perhaps TRBD2 as D (5 bases). Germline lookup yields CDR1 SQVTM and CDR2 ANQGSEA. Trimming took off 6 bases at V and 9 bases at J, with 18 bases between the two ends. The CDR3 runs 13 residues. The CDR3 DNA sequence: TGCAGCGTGATGCCTAGCCGCTACTTTGAGCAGTTCTTC. Residues: CSVMPSRYFEQFF.